The 8 T cell receptor beta chains given below trace back to one sample, sequenced in a study of T cells after yellow fever vaccination. TCRdb re-derived calls from the 5' RACE reads in MiXCR, one entry per CDR3 protein. The sample contains 620,000 or so distinct CDR3 sequences, less than 20% of which appear only once. The material was PBMCs, obtained about 5 days after the first yellow fever vaccination. These receptors all stem from a man between 18 and 29 years old who received the YFV17D yellow fever vaccine.

The V call is TRBV23-1, the J call TRBJ2-7; D ambiguous. TRBV23-1 is marked as an open reading frame, function uncertain. The CDR3 runs to 17 residues. V lost 7 bases and J lost 1, with 23 bases in between. The DNA for the CDR3 is TGCGCCAGCATAGCCGGGCCAGAGGTACCCAGGTCCTACGAGCAGTACTTC. Translating gives CASIAGPEVPRSYEQYF.

The chain combines TRBV20-1 with TRBJ1-2, with D perhaps matching TRBD1 (6 bases). Trimming pared 0 bases from V and 12 bases from J, leaving 20 bases between. The V gene's germline CDR1 is DFQATT and CDR2 SNEGSKA (reference sequence). The CDR3 is 14 amino acids. The CDR3 reads CSARDGVRGQSDTF. The CDR3 DNA follows: TGCAGTGCTAGAGATGGTGTCCGAGGACAGTCTGACACCTTC.

A few counts support this clonotype. The chain has TRBV7-3 and TRBJ2-7; D is unclear. Per the germline V gene, CDR1 is SGHTA and CDR2 is FQGTGA. The CDR3 sequence is 13 residues long. V was cut by 4 bases and J by 4 bases, with 11 bases left in between. In nucleotides, the CDR3 is TGTGCCAGCAGCTCCGCAGACGGTTACGAGCAGTACTTC. It codes for CASSSADGYEQYF.

The chain joins TRBV11-2 to TRBJ2-3; TRBD2 agrees at 11 bases. Trimming at V came to 4 bases and at J to 7 bases, leaving 19 bases not matched to a gene. Germline V gene sequence: CDR1 SGHAT, CDR2 FQNNGV. CDR3 size: 19 residues. CDR3 sequence reads: CASSSRPRGGTSGGNTQYF. CDR3 nucleotide sequence: TGTGCCAGCAGCTCCCGACCCCGGGGGGGTACTAGCGGGGGTAATACGCAGTATTTT.

This chain links TRBV4-1 with TRBJ2-1, with 11 bases matching TRBD2. Germline CDR1 MGHRA, CDR2 YSYEKL. The CDR3 is 16 residues long. V lost 6 bases and J lost 5; bases outside the gene matches: 9. CDR3 bases: TGCGCCAGCAGACCCACTAGCGGGGGACACAACAATGAGCAGTTCTTC. It specifies CASRPTSGGHNNEQFF.

V gene TRBV28 combines with J gene TRBJ1-2, with 7 positions matching TRBD1. After removal of 5 bases from V and 6 bases from J, the junction contained 6 bases not matched to a gene. The CDR3 loop spans 13 amino acids. Looked up from germline, CDR1 is MDHEN and CDR2 is SYDVKM. The CDR3 DNA follows: TGTGCCAGCAGTCTGGGACAGAGAAATGGCTACACCTTC. Translated, it gives CASSLGQRNGYTF.

CDR3 amino acids: CASSRGQGRTEAFF. The CDR3 DNA reads as TGTGCCAGCAGTAGGGGACAGGGTCGGACTGAAGCTTTCTTT. This sequence joins TRBV7-2 and TRBJ1-1, with 9 bases identical to TRBD1. CDR3 length equals 14 residues. CDR1 SGHTA and CDR2 FQGNSA come from the germline V gene. After removal of 6 bases from V and 5 bases from J, the junction contained 7 bases not matched to a gene. Supplemented by reference TRBV7-2 and TRBJ1-1, the full variable domain reads GAGVSQSPSNKVTEKGKDVELRCDPISGHTALYWYRQSLGQGLEFLIYFQGNSAPDKSGLPSDRFSAERTGGSVSTLTIQRTQQEDSAVYLCASSRGQGRTEAFFGQGTRLTVV.

The chain carries TRBV7-9 and TRBJ2-3; TRBD2 matches at 9 bases. This CDR3 has 14 amino acids. Unmatched junction bases numbered 6, after V lost 10 bases and J lost 1 base. Germline CDR1 reads SEHNR; CDR2 reads FQNEAQ (reference sequence). The CDR3 nucleotides read TGTGCCACCGAAGTAGCGGGGGGCACAGATACGCAGTATTTT. It translates to CATEVAGGTDTQYF.